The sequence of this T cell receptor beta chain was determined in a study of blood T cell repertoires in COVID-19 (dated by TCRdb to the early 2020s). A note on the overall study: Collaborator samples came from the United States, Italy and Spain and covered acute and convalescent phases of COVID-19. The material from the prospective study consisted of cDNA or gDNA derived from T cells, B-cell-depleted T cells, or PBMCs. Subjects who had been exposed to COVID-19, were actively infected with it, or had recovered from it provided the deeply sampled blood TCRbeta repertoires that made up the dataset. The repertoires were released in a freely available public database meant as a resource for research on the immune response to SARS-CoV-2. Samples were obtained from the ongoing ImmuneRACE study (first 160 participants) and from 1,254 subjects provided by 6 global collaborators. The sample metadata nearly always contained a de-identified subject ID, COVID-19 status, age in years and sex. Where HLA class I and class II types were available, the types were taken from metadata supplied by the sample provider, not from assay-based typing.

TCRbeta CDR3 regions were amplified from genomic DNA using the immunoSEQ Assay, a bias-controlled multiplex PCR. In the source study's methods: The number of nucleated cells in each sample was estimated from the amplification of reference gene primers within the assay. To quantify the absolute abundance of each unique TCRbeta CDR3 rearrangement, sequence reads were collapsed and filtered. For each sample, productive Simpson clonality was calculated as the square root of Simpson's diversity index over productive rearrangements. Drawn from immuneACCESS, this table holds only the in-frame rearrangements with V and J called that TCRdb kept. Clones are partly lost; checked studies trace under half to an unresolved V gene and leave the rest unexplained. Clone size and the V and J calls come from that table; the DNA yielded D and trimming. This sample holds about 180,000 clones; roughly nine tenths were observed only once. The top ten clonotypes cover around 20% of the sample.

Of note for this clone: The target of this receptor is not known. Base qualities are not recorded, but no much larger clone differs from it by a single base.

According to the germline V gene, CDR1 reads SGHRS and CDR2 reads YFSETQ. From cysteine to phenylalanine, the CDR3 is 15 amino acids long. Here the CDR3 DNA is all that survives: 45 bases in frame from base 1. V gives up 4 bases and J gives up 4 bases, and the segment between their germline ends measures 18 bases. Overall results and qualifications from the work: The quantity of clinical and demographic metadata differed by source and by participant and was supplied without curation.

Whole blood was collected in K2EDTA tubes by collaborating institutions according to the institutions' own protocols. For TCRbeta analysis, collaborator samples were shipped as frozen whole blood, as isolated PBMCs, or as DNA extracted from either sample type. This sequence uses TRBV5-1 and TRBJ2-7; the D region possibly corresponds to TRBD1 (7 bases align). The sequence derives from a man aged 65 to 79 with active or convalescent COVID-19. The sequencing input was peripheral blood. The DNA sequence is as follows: TGCGCCAGCAGCGGAGGGCCAGGGGGGAGGTACGAGCAGTACTTC. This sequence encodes CASSGGPGGRYEQYF.